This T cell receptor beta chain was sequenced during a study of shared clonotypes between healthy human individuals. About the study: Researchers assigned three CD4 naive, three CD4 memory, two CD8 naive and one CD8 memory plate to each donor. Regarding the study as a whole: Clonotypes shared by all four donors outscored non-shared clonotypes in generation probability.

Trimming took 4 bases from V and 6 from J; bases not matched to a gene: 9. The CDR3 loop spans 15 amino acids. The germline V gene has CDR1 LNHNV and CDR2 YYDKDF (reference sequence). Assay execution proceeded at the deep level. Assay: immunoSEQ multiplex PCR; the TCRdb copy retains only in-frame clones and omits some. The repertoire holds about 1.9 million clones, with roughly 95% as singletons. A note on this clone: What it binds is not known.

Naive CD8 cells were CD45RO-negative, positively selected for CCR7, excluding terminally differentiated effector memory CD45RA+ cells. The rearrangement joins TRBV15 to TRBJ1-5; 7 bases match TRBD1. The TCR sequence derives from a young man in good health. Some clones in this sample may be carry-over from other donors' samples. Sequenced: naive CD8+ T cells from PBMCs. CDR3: CATSTRTGAVQPQHF. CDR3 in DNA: TGTGCCACCAGCACCCGTACAGGGGCGGTTCAGCCCCAGCATTTT.